This T cell receptor beta chain comes out of a study of T cells in Graves' hyperthyroidism and ophthalmopathy. Study at large: Sampling of peripheral blood happened at initial diagnosis, prior to any treatment.

CDR3 length: 13 residues. Germline CDR1 reads MNHNY; CDR2 reads SVGAGI (reference sequence). V dropped 2 bases and J dropped 6 bases, with 8 bases sitting between them. In this sample, this clonotype turned up many times. Patients with uncontrolled infections, other autoimmune diseases, pregnancy or lactation were excluded. There were TCR beta CDR3 regions amplified from RNA transcripts. Using the HTBI primer set, a first-round RT-PCR was run on the TCR CDR3. TCRdb ran MiXCR on the multiplex PCR reads and lists one entry per CDR3 protein. The table lists roughly 420,000 distinct CDR3 sequences, approximately 13% of them singletons.

The clonotype was recovered from a young woman with Graves' hyperthyroidism. Sequenced material: blood. The chain couples TRBV6-6 to TRBJ2-1; the D is unclear. In nucleotides, the CDR3 is TGTGCCAGCAGTTACCTCGCCCGCAATGAGCAGTTCTTC. Translation gives CASSYLARNEQFF.